The 7 T cell receptor beta chains reported below all come from one sample, sequenced in a study of blood T cells in healthy people across ages. Then a second PCR, running roughly 7 to 11 cycles, was carried out with a sample-barcoded 5' primer and a J-beta primer mix. TCRdb re-derived calls from the 5' RACE reads in MiXCR, one entry per CDR3 protein. The table lists 870,000 or so distinct CDR3 sequences, roughly 26% of them singletons. Sequenced input: blood. These TCRs come from a woman of 80 years or more in good health.

Turning to this clonotype: This may be a read error: a much more frequent sequence differs by one nucleotide. This chain links TRBV4-3 with TRBJ2-3; 10 nucleotides line up with TRBD1. CDR3 length: 15 residues. Germline CDR1 LGHNA, CDR2 YSLEER. The CDR3 reads CASMLGTGAQYTRYF. The CDR3 bases are TGCGCCAGCATGTTAGGGACAGGGGCGCAATATACGCGGTATTTT.

This clonotype was recorded many times. In nucleotides, the CDR3 is TGTGCCAGCAGTCGACAGGGGGCTGGCTACACCTTC. Protein sequence: CASSRQGAGYTF. The chain carries TRBV6-5 and TRBJ1-2; 10 bases align to TRBD1. Trimming removed 5 bases from V and 7 bases from J; junction bases left unmatched: 1. CDR1 MNHEY and CDR2 SVGAGI come from the germline V gene. The CDR3 runs 12 residues.

The table lists this clonotype with many counts. The V gene is TRBV6-5, the J gene TRBJ1-1; D is ambiguous. There are 13 residues in the CDR3. Germline CDR1 is MNHEY and CDR2 is SVGAGI. Between the trimmed V and J ends, which lost 6 bases and 0 bases, there was a span of 8 bases. Here the CDR3 reads CASRQTLNTEAFF. The DNA of the CDR3 is TGTGCCAGCAGACAGACCCTGAACACTGAAGCTTTCTTT.

The rearrangement links TRBV28 to TRBJ1-2; no clear D. V lost 5 bases and J lost 4, with 14 bases in between. Germline assignment: CDR1 MDHEN and CDR2 SYDVKM. The CDR3 covers 14 residues. This CDR3 is CASSASAPVYGYTF. The CDR3 DNA is TGTGCCAGCAGTGCCTCGGCCCCGGTCTATGGCTACACCTTC.

Comments on this clonotype: This may be a read error: a much more frequent sequence differs by one nucleotide. The chain combines TRBV20-1 with TRBJ2-3, with D perhaps TRBD2 (6 bases). V lost 3 bases to trimming and J lost 0 bases, with 10 bases between them. Germline-derived CDR1 and CDR2 are DFQATT and SNEGSKA (reference sequence). This CDR3 spans 14 amino acids. This CDR3 reads CSASVEGSTDTQYF. CDR3 sequence (DNA): TGCAGTGCTAGTGTGGAGGGGAGCACAGATACGCAGTATTTT.

The sample holds many counts of this clonotype. The rearrangement uses TRBV14 and TRBJ2-1, with 7 bases that match TRBD1. CDR3 length equals 14 residues. V lost 6 bases to trimming and J lost 7 bases; unmatched junction nucleotides: 9. Looked up from germline, CDR1 is SGHDN and CDR2 is FVKESK. This CDR3 is CASRLTGSPNEQFF. The CDR3 region has the DNA TGTGCCAGCAGACTGACAGGGTCTCCTAATGAGCAGTTCTTC. The variable domain in full, completed from reference TRBV14 and TRBJ2-1, reads EAGVTQFPSHSVIEKGQTVTLRCDPISGHDNLYWYRRVMGKEIKFLLHFVKESKQDESGMPNNRFLAERTGGTYSTLKVQPAELEDSGVYFCASRLTGSPNEQFFGPGTRLTVL.

In this sample, this clonotype turned up a few times. V is TRBV2 and J is TRBJ2-1, with D maybe TRBD2 (7 bases). The CDR3 sequence is 15 residues long. V was shortened by 7 bases and J by 4 bases, with 17 bases between the two germline ends. CDR1 is SNHLY and CDR2 is FYNNEI in the germline V gene. In DNA form, the CDR3 reads TGTGCCAGCACGGGGAGCCGGGGGGCATACAATGAGCAGTTCTTC. This translates into CASTGSRGAYNEQFF.